The TCR beta chain described here comes from a study of T cells in Graves' hyperthyroidism and ophthalmopathy. Study findings and constraints: Ophthalmopathy, which appeared later, was predicted by the model a median about 6 months before onset.

RNA transcripts served as the template for amplifying TCR beta CDR3 regions. In the first-round RT-PCR of the TCR CDR3, the HTBI primer set was used. TCRdb reanalysed the multiplex PCR reads using MiXCR and keeps one entry per CDR3 protein. The sample carries a few hundred thousand distinct CDR3 sequences, 21% recorded once. This clonotype occurred many times. Its target is unknown. V lost 1 base, J lost 3 bases, and 4 bases stayed unmatched. There are 15 residues in the CDR3. CDR1 is KGHSH and CDR2 is LQKENI in the germline V gene. V usage is TRBV18 and J usage is TRBJ2-3; 7 bases line up with TRBD1. Material: blood. The clonotype was recovered from a woman in her forties or fifties with Graves' hyperthyroidism. The CDR3 DNA is TGTGCCAGCTCACCACTCGGACAGGAGACAGATACGCAGTATTTT. Its translation: CASSPLGQETDTQYF.